This T cell receptor (beta chain) was documented in a study of blood T cells in healthy people across ages. Overall study results and limits: More naive CD4+ cells and higher diversity were found in long-lived than in aged donors.

The authors ran a second PCR of roughly 7 to 11 cycles using a sample-barcoded 5' primer and a J-beta primer mix. From the 5' RACE reads, TCRdb called clonotypes with MiXCR, one entry per CDR3 protein. Of fewer than 2 million distinct CDR3 sequences in the sample, approximately 40% were seen once. This clonotype was seen more than once but under ten times. What it recognizes is unknown. Researchers isolated at least 6 million PBMCs per sample. This CDR3 contains 18 residues. Trimming shortened V by 1 base and J by 5 bases, and 23 bases separated the two germline ends. Looked up from germline, CDR1 is SEHNR and CDR2 is FQNEAQ (reference sequence).

The specimen was blood. The chain employs TRBV7-9 and TRBJ2-5; weak D call: TRBD2 (8 bases). This sequence originates from a human donor in good health. The CDR3 bases are TGTGCCAGCAGCTTAGGGCGGACTAGCAGGGGGGCCGAGGAGACCCAGTACTTC. This sequence encodes CASSLGRTSRGAEETQYF.